This T cell receptor (beta chain) was documented in a study of T cells in Graves' hyperthyroidism and ophthalmopathy. General observations from the study: Blood also showed most of the thyroid clonotypes that were expanded above 0.001. From stable hyperthyroidism, ophthalmopathy was set apart by a 13 V-J model.

Exclusion criteria comprised uncontrolled infection, other autoimmune disease, pregnancy or lactation. Diagnosis rested on symptoms, serum thyroxine and TRAb, thyroid ultrasound, and orbital computed tomography. The investigators amplified TCR beta CDR3 regions from RNA transcripts. The HTBI primer set served for first-round RT-PCR of the TCR CDR3. TCRdb independently ran MiXCR on the multiplex PCR reads; one entry per CDR3 protein. Of hundreds of thousands of distinct CDR3 sequences in the sample, under 15% were seen once. Trimming removed 2 bases at V and 4 bases at J, with 2 bases between. The germline V gene has CDR1 MNHEY and CDR2 SVGAGI. The CDR3 has 12 amino acids. This clonotype was seen many times. As yet, its antigen is unknown.

This sequence joins TRBV6-5 and TRBJ2-2, with no clear D. The sequence derives from a woman younger than 45 with Graves' hyperthyroidism. Material for sequencing was blood. The CDR3 reads CASSYRTGELFF. The CDR3 DNA is TGTGCCAGCAGTTACCGCACCGGGGAGCTGTTTTTT.